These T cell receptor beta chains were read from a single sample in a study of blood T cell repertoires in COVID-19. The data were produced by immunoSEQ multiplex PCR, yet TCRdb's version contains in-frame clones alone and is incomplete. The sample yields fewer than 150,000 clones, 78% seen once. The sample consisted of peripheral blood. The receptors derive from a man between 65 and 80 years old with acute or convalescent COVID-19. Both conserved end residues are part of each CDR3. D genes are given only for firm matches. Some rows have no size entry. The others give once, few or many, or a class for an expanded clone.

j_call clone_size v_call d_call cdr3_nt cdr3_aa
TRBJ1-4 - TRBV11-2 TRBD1 TGTGCCAGCAGCTCCCGACAGGGGACTAATGAAAAACTGTTTTTT CASSSRQGTNEKLFF
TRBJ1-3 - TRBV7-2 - TGTGCCAGCAGCTTCAGTGGCTCTGGAAACACCATATATTTT CASSFSGSGNTIYF
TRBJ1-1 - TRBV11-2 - TGTGCCAGCAGCCCCGGCGGGGGCGAATTGAACACTGAAGCTTTCTTT CASSPGGGELNTEAFF
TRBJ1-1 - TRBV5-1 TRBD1 TGCGCCAGCACCAGACAGGGAGCGGTTGAAGCTTTCTTT CASTRQGAVEAFF
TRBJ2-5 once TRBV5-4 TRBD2 TGTGCCAGCAGCTTGGGCGGGGCGGGGGGACAAGAGACCCAGTACTTC CASSLGGAGGQETQYF
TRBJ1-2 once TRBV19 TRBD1 TGTGCCAGTAACCCCAGGGGGCTGGTTGGCTACACCTTC CASNPRGLVGYTF
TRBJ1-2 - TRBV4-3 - TGCGCCAGCAGCCCCCAGGGCCAGATGAACTATGGCTACACCTTC CASSPQGQMNYGYTF
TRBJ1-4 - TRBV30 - TGTGCCTGCGCAGGGGATTTGGATGAAAAACTGTTTTTT CACAGDLDEKLFF
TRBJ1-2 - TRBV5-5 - TGTGCCAGCAGCGAAGAGGGTTCCTATGGCTACACCTTC CASSEEGSYGYTF
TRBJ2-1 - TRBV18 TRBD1 TGTGCCAGCACCTCCGGGACAGGCCACTACAATGAGCAGTTCTTC CASTSGTGHYNEQFF
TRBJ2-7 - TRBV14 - TGTGCCAGCAGCCTGACTAGGAACGAGCAGTACTTC CASSLTRNEQYF
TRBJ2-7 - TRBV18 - TGTGCCAGCTCACCACGTGCGACAACCCTTTCCGAGCAGTACTTC CASSPRATTLSEQYF
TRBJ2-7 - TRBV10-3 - TGTGCCACCAAAAGGACAGAAATCTACGAGCAGTACTTC CATKRTEIYEQYF
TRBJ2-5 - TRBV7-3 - TGTGCCAGCAGCTTCCAGGGAGGAGTAGAGACCCAGTACTTC CASSFQGGVETQYF
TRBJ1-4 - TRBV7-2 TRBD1 TGTGCCAGCAGTTGGGACAGGGTTGGGGAAAAACTGTTTTTT CASSWDRVGEKLFF
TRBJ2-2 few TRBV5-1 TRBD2 TGCGCCAGCAGCTTGGGCGGGGGAAGCACCGGGGAGCTGTTTTTT CASSLGGGSTGELFF
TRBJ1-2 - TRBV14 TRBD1 TGTGCCAGCAGCGGGACAGGGTTGGATGGCTACACCTTC CASSGTGLDGYTF
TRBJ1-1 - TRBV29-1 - TGCAGCGTAGGGACTCCGCCTGAAGCTTTCTTT CSVGTPPEAFF
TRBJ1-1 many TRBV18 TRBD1 TGTGCCAGCTCACCAGGACAGGCGAACACTGAAGCTTTCTTT CASSPGQANTEAFF
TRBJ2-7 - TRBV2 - TGTGCCAGCAGCCAGTCTTCCTACGAGCAGTACTTC CASSQSSYEQYF
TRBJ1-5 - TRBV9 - TGTGCCAGCAGCGTAAACGCAGGGGGCAATCAGCCCCAGCATTTT CASSVNAGGNQPQHF
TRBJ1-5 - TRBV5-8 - TGTGCCAGCAGAAGACAGCACCGAGGGCCCCAGCATTTT CASRRQHRGPQHF
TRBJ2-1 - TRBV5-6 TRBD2 TGTGCCAGCAGCTTGGCCGGAAGTAGCGGGGGCCAGGGGGAGCAGTTCTTC CASSLAGSSGGQGEQFF
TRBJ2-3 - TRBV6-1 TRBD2 TGTGCCAGCAGTGAAGAGGTGTCTAGCGGGAGAAGGGGCACGCAGTATTTT CASSEEVSSGRRGTQYF
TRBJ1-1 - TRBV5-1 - TGCGCCAGCAGCTTGGACCCGGGCACTGAAGCTTTCTTT CASSLDPGTEAFF
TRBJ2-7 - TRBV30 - TGTGCCTGGAGTGGGAGGGACGAGCAGTACTTC CAWSGRDEQYF
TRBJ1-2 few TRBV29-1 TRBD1 TGCAGCGTTGATGCAGGGGGCGGATCGGGCTATGGCTACACCTTC CSVDAGGGSGYGYTF
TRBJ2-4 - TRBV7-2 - TGTGCCAGCAGCTTGGTCGGGGTCCCAGCCAAAAACATTCAGTACTTC CASSLVGVPAKNIQYF
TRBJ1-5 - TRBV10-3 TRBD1 TGTGCCATCAGTGAGTCAACAGGGGAGGTGGGTCAGCCCCAGCATTTT CAISESTGEVGQPQHF
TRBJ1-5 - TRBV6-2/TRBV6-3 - TGTGCCAGCAGTCGCGAAGGAGGGGCCCATCAGCCCCAGCATTTT CASSREGGAHQPQHF
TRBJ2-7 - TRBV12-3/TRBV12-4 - TGTGCCAGCAGCGGGACAATCTACGAGCAGTACTTC CASSGTIYEQYF
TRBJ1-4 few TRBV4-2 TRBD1 TGTGCCAGCAGCCAAGATCTTGACAGGGGGAATGAAAAACTGTTTTTT CASSQDLDRGNEKLFF
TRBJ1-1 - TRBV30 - TGTGCCTGGAGTGTACTCGGGGGGACTGAAGCTTTCTTT CAWSVLGGTEAFF
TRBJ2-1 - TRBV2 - TGTGCCGACTCTCTCTCTAATACCGAGCAGTTCTTC CADSLSNTEQFF
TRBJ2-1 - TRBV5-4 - TGTGCCAGCAGTCTTAGCGGAGATGAGCAGTTCTTC CASSLSGDEQFF
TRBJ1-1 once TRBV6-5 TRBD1 TGTGCCAGCTCGCGGACAGGGCCGAACACTGAAGCTTTCTTT CASSRTGPNTEAFF
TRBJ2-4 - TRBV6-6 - TGTGCCAGCAGTCCCGACAGAGCCAAAAACATTCAGTACTTC CASSPDRAKNIQYF
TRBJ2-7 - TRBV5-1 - TGCGCCAGCAGCTTGGAACCACATCAAACCTACGAGCAGTACTTC CASSLEPHQTYEQYF
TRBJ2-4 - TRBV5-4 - TGTGCCAGCAGCCTCCCCCGGCAGGGGAACATTCAGTACTTC CASSLPRQGNIQYF
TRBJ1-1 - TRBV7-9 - TGTGCCAGCAGCTTATTTGAGCTAGGAAACACTGAAGCTTTCTTT CASSLFELGNTEAFF
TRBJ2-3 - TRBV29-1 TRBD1 TGCAGCGCCCTGGGACAGCTGTATGCTACGCAGTATTTT CSALGQLYATQYF
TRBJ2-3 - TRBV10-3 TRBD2 TGTGCCGCGACTAGCGGGGCTAGCACAGATACGCAGTATTTT CAATSGASTDTQYF
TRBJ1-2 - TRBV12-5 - TGTGCTAGTGGACCCGACAGGTCAGGGTATGGCTACACCTTC CASGPDRSGYGYTF
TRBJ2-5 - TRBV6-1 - TGTGCCAGCAGTGAAGCAGCGAGCCCCAACGCGGAGACCCAGTACTTC CASSEAASPNAETQYF
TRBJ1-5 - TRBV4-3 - TGCGCCAGCAGCCAAGAGGCCACTGACTATGGTCCCCAGCATTTT CASSQEATDYGPQHF
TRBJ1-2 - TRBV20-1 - TGCAGTGCTAGTCCCCTCTATGGCTACACCTTC CSASPLYGYTF
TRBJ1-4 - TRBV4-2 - TGTGCCAGCAGCCAAGATCGACTAGCTAATGAAAAACTGTTTTTT CASSQDRLANEKLFF
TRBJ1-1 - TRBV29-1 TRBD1 TGCAGCGTTGAAAAGGGGACAGACACTGAAGCTTTCTTT CSVEKGTDTEAFF